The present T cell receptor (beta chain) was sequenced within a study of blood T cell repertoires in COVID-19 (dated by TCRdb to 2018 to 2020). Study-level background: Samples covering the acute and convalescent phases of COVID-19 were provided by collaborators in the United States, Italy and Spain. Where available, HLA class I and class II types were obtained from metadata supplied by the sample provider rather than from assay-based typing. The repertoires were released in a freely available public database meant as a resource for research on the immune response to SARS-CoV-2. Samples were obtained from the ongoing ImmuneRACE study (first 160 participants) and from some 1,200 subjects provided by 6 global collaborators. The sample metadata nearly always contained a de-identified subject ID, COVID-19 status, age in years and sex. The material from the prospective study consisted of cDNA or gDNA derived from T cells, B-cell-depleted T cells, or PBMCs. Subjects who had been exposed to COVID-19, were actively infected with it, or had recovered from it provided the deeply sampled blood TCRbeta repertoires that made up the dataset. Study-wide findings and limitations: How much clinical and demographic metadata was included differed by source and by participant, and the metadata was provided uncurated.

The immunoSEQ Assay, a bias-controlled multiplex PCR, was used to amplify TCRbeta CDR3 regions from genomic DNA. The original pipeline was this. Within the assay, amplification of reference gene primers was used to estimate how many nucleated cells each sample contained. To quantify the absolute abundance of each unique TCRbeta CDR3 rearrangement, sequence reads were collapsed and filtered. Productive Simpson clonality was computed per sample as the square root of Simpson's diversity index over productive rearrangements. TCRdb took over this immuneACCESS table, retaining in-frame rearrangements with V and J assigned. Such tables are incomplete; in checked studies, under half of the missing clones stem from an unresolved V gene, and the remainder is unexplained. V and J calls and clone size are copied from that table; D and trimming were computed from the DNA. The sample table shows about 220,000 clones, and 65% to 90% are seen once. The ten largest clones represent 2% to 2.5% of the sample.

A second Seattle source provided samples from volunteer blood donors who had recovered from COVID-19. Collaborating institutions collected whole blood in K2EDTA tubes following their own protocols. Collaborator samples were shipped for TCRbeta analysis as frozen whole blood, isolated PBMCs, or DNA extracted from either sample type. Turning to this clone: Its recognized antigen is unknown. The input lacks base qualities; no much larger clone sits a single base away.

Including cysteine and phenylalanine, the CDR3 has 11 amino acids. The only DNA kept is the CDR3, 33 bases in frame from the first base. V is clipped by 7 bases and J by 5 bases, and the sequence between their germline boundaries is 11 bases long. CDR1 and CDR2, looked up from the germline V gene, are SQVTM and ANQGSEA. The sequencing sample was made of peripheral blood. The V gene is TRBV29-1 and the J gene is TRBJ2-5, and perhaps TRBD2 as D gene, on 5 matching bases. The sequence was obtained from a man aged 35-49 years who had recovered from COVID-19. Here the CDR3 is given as CSAPRGETQYF. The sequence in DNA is TGCAGCGCCCCTCGCGGGGAGACCCAGTACTTC.